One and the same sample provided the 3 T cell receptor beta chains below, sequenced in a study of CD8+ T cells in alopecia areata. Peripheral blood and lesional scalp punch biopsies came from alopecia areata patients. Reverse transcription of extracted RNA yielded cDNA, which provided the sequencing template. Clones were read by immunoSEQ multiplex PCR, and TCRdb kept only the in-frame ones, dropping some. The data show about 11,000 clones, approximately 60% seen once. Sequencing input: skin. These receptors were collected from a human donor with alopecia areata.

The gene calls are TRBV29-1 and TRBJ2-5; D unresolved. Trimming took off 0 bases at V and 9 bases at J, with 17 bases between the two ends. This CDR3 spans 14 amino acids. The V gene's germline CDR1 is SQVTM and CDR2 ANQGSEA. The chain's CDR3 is CSVEDRASSRAQYF. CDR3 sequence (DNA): TGCAGCGTTGAAGATAGGGCCTCTTCAAGGGCCCAGTACTTC.

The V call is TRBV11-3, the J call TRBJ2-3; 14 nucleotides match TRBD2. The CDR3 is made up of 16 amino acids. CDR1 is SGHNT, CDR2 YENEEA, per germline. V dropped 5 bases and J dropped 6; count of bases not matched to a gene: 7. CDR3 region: CASSPGTSGGSDTQYF. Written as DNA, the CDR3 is TGTGCCAGCAGCCCTGGGACTAGCGGGGGATCCGATACGCAGTATTTT.

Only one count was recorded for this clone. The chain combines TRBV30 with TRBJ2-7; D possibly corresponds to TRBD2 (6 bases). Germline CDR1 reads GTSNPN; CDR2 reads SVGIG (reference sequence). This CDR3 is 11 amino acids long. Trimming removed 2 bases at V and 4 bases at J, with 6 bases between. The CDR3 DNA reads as TGTGCCTGGAGTCGGGGGTACGAGCAGTACTTC. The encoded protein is CAWSRGYEQYF.